This TCR beta chain was recovered during a study of metastatic and nonmetastatic thyroid tumors. For the study at large: Repertoire data that came from the blood and tumor or nodule tissue of malignant and benign thyroid patients were compared. Study outcomes and limitations: Reported TCR beta diversity, measured in blood and tumor, was significantly higher for malignant thyroid tumors than for benign nodules.

In regard to this clone: Its target is not known.

Germline V CDR1 and CDR2: SGDLS, YYNGEE. V was trimmed by 1 base and J by 2 bases, leaving 18 bases between them. The CDR3 is 18 residues long. TCRdb re-called the PCR reads with MiXCR. The sample includes about 35,000 clones, around 32% of them seen just once. None of the patients had undergone any treatment ahead of thyroid surgery. The rearrangement uses TRBV9 and TRBJ2-2; D gene uncertain. The source of this sequence is a female donor with papillary thyroid cancer or a benign thyroid nodule (not recorded which). Some clones in this sample may be carry-over from other donors' samples. The sample comprised blood. The CDR3, as DNA: TGTGCCAGCAGCGTACGCGGTAGGTCCCGATTTAACACCGGGGAGCTGTTTTTT. It is translated as CASSVRGRSRFNTGELFF.